These T cell receptor beta chains were read from a single sample in a study of blood T cell repertoires in COVID-19. Assay: immunoSEQ multiplex PCR; the TCRdb copy retains only in-frame clones and omits some. The sample holds 250,000 to 300,000 clones, approximately 90% seen once. Sequencing was done on a sample of peripheral blood. The receptor source for this set is a woman aged 25 to 39 with COVID-19, enrolled during active disease. CDR3s include the opening cysteine and the closing phenylalanine or tryptophan. The D gene is left open where the match is weak. Expanded clones are given a class, and other clones once, few, many or no size at all.

CDR3 length	clone size	D gene	V gene	J gene	CDR3 protein	CDR3 DNA
16	NA	TRBD1	TRBV27	TRBJ2-5	CASSPRTGRGGETQYF	TGTGCCAGCAGTCCGAGGACAGGGCGGGGCGGGGAGACCCAGTACTTC
14	NA	TRBD1	TRBV9	TRBJ1-5	CASSRTGTSQPQHF	TGTGCCAGCAGCAGGACAGGAACTTCCCAGCCCCAGCATTTT
14	NA	TRBD1	TRBV7-7	TRBJ2-5	CASSPRDSQETQYF	TGTGCCAGCAGCCCCCGGGACAGCCAGGAGACCCAGTACTTC
15	NA	TRBD1	TRBV19	TRBJ2-1	CASRLPGTGSEEQFF	TGTGCCAGTAGACTCCCCGGGACAGGGTCGGAGGAGCAGTTCTTC
14	NA	NA	TRBV5-8	TRBJ1-5	CASSPAHPNQPQHF	TGTGCCAGCAGCCCCGCACACCCCAATCAGCCCCAGCATTTT
13	NA	NA	TRBV12-3/TRBV12-4	TRBJ1-5	CASSFGDILPQHF	TGTGCCAGCAGTTTCGGGGATATCCTGCCCCAGCATTTT
15	NA	TRBD1	TRBV5-1	TRBJ1-1	CASSRVGQGDTEAFF	TGCGCCAGCAGCCGGGTGGGACAGGGGGACACTGAAGCTTTCTTT
12	NA	NA	TRBV19	TRBJ2-2	CASSMAVGELFF	TGTGCCAGTAGTATGGCGGTCGGGGAGCTGTTTTTT
15	NA	NA	TRBV6-1	TRBJ1-3	CASSERGFSGNTIYF	TGTGCCAGCAGTGAAAGGGGTTTCTCTGGAAACACCATATATTTT
12	NA	NA	TRBV15	TRBJ1-2	CATSRDNYGYTF	TGTGCCACCAGCAGGGACAATTATGGCTACACCTTC
14	once	TRBD1	TRBV10-3	TRBJ2-7	CAISGQGESYEQYF	TGTGCCATCAGTGGGCAGGGGGAATCCTACGAGCAGTACTTC
13	many	NA	TRBV7-9	TRBJ1-1	CASSLDMNTEAFF	TGTGCCAGCAGCTTAGACATGAACACTGAAGCTTTCTTT
13	NA	NA	TRBV6-6	TRBJ1-3	CASSLQSGNTIYF	TGTGCCAGCAGTTTACAGAGTGGAAACACCATATATTTT
16	NA	TRBD2	TRBV27	TRBJ2-2	CASSRRLAENTGELFF	TGTGCCAGCAGTAGGCGCCTAGCGGAAAACACCGGGGAGCTGTTTTTT
17	NA	NA	TRBV9	TRBJ1-2	CASSVDGRGRANYGYTF	TGTGCCAGCAGCGTAGATGGGAGGGGACGAGCTAACTATGGCTACACCTTC
17	NA	TRBD2	TRBV5-1	TRBJ2-1	CASSPGTSGRGYNEQFF	TGCGCCAGCAGCCCAGGGACTAGCGGGAGGGGGTACAATGAGCAGTTCTTC
15	few	NA	TRBV7-9	TRBJ1-4	CASSPHGGAAEKLFF	TGTGCCAGCAGCCCCCACGGCGGAGCCGCCGAAAAACTGTTTTTT
15	once	NA	TRBV30	TRBJ2-2	CAWSVSFSVIGELFF	TGTGCCTGGAGTGTATCTTTTAGTGTTATCGGGGAGCTGTTTTTT
13	NA	TRBD2	TRBV12-3/TRBV12-4	TRBJ2-1	CANLGTIYNEQFF	TGTGCCAACCTAGGGACTATTTACAATGAGCAGTTCTTC
15	NA	NA	TRBV2	TRBJ2-1	CASSDPGLPRNEQFF	TGTGCCAGCAGTGATCCGGGACTCCCACGCAATGAGCAGTTCTTC
14	NA	NA	TRBV28	TRBJ1-2	CASSFGGREYGYTF	TGTGCCAGCAGTTTCGGGGGGCGCGAATATGGCTACACCTTC
11	NA	NA	TRBV28	TRBJ1-2	CASSDRAGYTF	TGTGCCAGCAGCGACAGAGCTGGCTACACCTTC
15	once	NA	TRBV6-5	TRBJ1-2	CASSYSYRESYGYTF	TGTGCCAGCAGTTACTCGTACAGGGAGTCCTATGGCTACACCTTC
14	once	NA	TRBV2	TRBJ2-7	CASSDFGSSYEQYF	TGTGCCAGCAGTGACTTCGGGAGCTCCTACGAGCAGTACTTC
15	NA	TRBD2	TRBV4-1	TRBJ2-2	CASSQEASGSGELFF	TGCGCCAGCAGCCAAGAGGCTAGCGGGAGCGGGGAGCTGTTTTTT
14	NA	TRBD2	TRBV3-1/TRBV3-2	TRBJ2-1	CASAGAGGPWEQFF	TGTGCCAGCGCCGGAGCGGGAGGGCCATGGGAGCAGTTCTTC
12	once	NA	TRBV2	TRBJ2-2	CASSVRAGELFF	TGTGCCAGCAGTGTCCGTGCCGGGGAGCTGTTTTTT
16	NA	NA	TRBV4-2	TRBJ1-3	CASSPGGGGSGNTIYF	TGTGCCAGCAGCCCAGGAGGGGGGGGCTCTGGAAACACCATATATTTT
15	once	NA	TRBV3-1/TRBV3-2	TRBJ1-5	CASSQDLPVNQPQHF	TGTGCCAGCAGCCAAGATTTGCCAGTTAATCAGCCCCAGCATTTT
15	NA	TRBD1	TRBV24-1	TRBJ2-3	CATGGDRGFTDTQYF	TGTGCCACCGGCGGGGACAGGGGTTTCACAGATACGCAGTATTTT
16	NA	TRBD1	TRBV2	TRBJ1-3	CASRDRGYTSGNTIYF	TGTGCCAGCAGAGACAGGGGGTATACCTCTGGAAACACCATATATTTT
13	NA	NA	TRBV4-1	TRBJ2-5	CASSQILRETQYF	TGCGCCAGCAGCCAAATACTACGGGAGACCCAGTACTTC
14	once	TRBD1	TRBV18	TRBJ1-5	CASSPGQGVRTQHF	TGTGCCAGCTCACCGGGACAGGGCGTTAGGACCCAGCATTTT
11	NA	TRBD2	TRBV29-1	TRBJ2-7	CSVGDYSEQYF	TGCAGCGTTGGGGACTACAGCGAGCAGTACTTC
16	NA	NA	TRBV28	TRBJ2-1	CASCPSGWGSYNEQFF	TGTGCCAGCTGCCCCTCAGGGTGGGGCTCCTACAATGAGCAGTTCTTC
16	NA	TRBD1	TRBV11-2	TRBJ2-7	CASRIPGTGVPYEQYF	TGTGCCAGCAGAATCCCCGGGACAGGGGTCCCCTACGAGCAGTACTTC
14	NA	TRBD2	TRBV6-4	TRBJ2-7	CASKTSGPSYEQYF	TGTGCCAGCAAGACTAGCGGGCCATCCTACGAGCAGTACTTC
13	NA	TRBD1	TRBV5-1	TRBJ1-1	CASSPSRDRGTFF	TGCGCCAGCAGCCCCTCACGGGACAGGGGGACTTTCTTT
13	NA	NA	TRBV19	TRBJ2-7	CASSIGGGYEQYF	TGTGCCAGTAGTATAGGAGGAGGTTACGAGCAGTACTTC
17	NA	TRBD1	TRBV27	TRBJ1-1	CASSHSPRDSFNTEAFF	TGTGCCAGCAGCCATTCACCCCGGGACAGCTTTAACACTGAAGCTTTCTTT
15	NA	TRBD2	TRBV7-2	TRBJ2-1	CASSSGTRSGNEQFF	TGTGCCAGCAGCTCCGGGACTAGGAGTGGCAATGAGCAGTTCTTC